Following are 20 T cell receptor beta chains from one sample sequenced in a study of blood T cell repertoires in COVID-19. Measured with immunoSEQ multiplex PCR; TCRdb has only the in-frame clones, and not every one. Of 30,000 to 35,000 clones in the sample, over 70% were seen once. Sequences were obtained from peripheral blood. These TCRs come from a man in his fifties or sixties with active COVID-19.

This chain uses TRBV24-1 with TRBJ2-1; TRBD1 agrees at 7 bases. The CDR3 sequence is 16 residues long. The germline gives CDR1 KGHDR, CDR2 SFDVKD. V lost 0 bases, J lost 7 bases, and 8 bases stayed unmatched. CDR3 region: CATSDLSRGSVNEQFF. The CDR3 nucleotides read TGTGCCACCAGTGATTTGAGCAGGGGGTCGGTTAATGAGCAGTTCTTC.

The chain recombines TRBV28 with TRBJ2-7, with D unclear. Germline CDR1 and CDR2: MDHEN and SYDVKM. The ends were cut back, 2 bases at V and 5 bases at J, with 10 bases in the middle. The CDR3 totals 13 residues. This CDR3 reads CASSLPPGHEQYF. Written as DNA, the CDR3 is TGTGCCAGCAGTTTACCCCCAGGCCACGAGCAGTACTTC.

V and J are TRBV27 and TRBJ2-7; 11 nucleotides agree with TRBD2. Germline V gene data show CDR1 as MNHEY and CDR2 as SMNVEV (reference sequence). V trimming: 5 bases; J trimming: 6 bases; junction bases outside the gene matches: 9. CDR3 size: 15 residues. CDR3 sequence: CASSPHTSGSPEQYF. CDR3 DNA: TGTGCCAGCAGTCCCCACACTAGCGGGAGCCCCGAGCAGTACTTC.

A single count supports this clone. The rearrangement uses TRBV14 and TRBJ1-1; no definite D call. V was trimmed by 1 base and J by 0 bases, leaving 15 bases between them. This CDR3 spans 17 amino acids. Germline lookup yields CDR1 SGHDN and CDR2 FVKESK. The CDR3 is CASSQGILSQLNTEAFF. The CDR3 coding sequence is TGTGCCAGCAGCCAAGGTATTTTGTCACAGCTGAACACTGAAGCTTTCTTT.

The genes are TRBV7-9 and TRBJ1-2; D unresolved. The V and J ends lost 1 base and 0 bases respectively, with 12 bases between them. Germline-derived CDR1 and CDR2 are SEHNR and FQNEAQ (reference sequence). The CDR3 is 16 amino acids. In nucleotides, the CDR3 is TGTGCCAGCAGCTTAGGTAGAGAACTCTCTAACTATGGCTACACCTTC. This encodes CASSLGRELSNYGYTF.

V gene TRBV6-5 combines with J gene TRBJ1-2, with 7 bases identical to TRBD1. This CDR3 is built from 14 residues. J was trimmed by 8 bases and V by 2 bases; bases with no gene match: 8. Germline CDR1 MNHEY, CDR2 SVGAGI. CDR3 nucleotide sequence: TGTGCCAGCAGTTACGCCGACAGGGCTGGCGGCTACACCTTC. It encodes CASSYADRAGGYTF.

The CDR3 coding sequence is TGTGCCAGCTCCTGGACTCATCCCAATGAGCAGTTCTTC. Translation: CASSWTHPNEQFF. The rearrangement links TRBV18 to TRBJ2-1; D may be TRBD2 (5 bases). The CDR3 covers 13 residues. Germline CDR1 KGHSH, CDR2 LQKENI. Between the trimmed V and J ends, which lost 6 bases and 6 bases, there was a span of 12 bases. The full variable domain, in which reference TRBV18 and TRBJ2-1 provide the parts outside the CDR3, is NAGVMQNPRHLVRRRGQEARLRCSPMKGHSHVYWYRQLPEEGLKFMVYLQKENIIDESGMPKERFSAEFPKEGPSILRIQQVVRGDSAAYFCASSWTHPNEQFFGPGTRLTVL.

The chain carries TRBV7-9 and TRBJ2-2, with 7 nucleotides matching TRBD2. V shed 6 bases, J shed 4 bases, and the junction held 14 bases outside the gene matches. CDR1 and CDR2 from the germline V gene are SEHNR and FQNEAQ (reference sequence). CDR3 size: 17 residues. CDR3 DNA: TGTGCCAGCAGTCCGACTAGCCCGGGTTTCACCACCGGGGAGCTGTTTTTT. This codes for CASSPTSPGFTTGELFF. Based on the CDR3 plus reference TRBV7-9 and TRBJ2-2, the full variable domain is DTGVSQNPRHKITKRGQNVTFRCDPISEHNRLYWYRQTLGQGPEFLTYFQNEAQLEKSRLLSDRFSAERPKGSFSTLEIQRTEQGDSAMYLCASSPTSPGFTTGELFFGEGSRLTVL.

V gene TRBV5-6 combines with J gene TRBJ2-7, with D possibly being TRBD1 (8 bases). This CDR3 contains 13 residues. V was cut by 5 bases and J by 5 bases, with 14 bases left in between. The germline CDR1 and CDR2 sequences are SGHDT and YYEEEE. The CDR3 bases are TGTGCCAGCAGTAGACAGGGGAGGGACGAGCAGTACTTC. Protein: CASSRQGRDEQYF.

This chain links TRBV29-1 with TRBJ1-5; 8 nucleotides line up with TRBD1. This CDR3 has 12 amino acids. Looked up from germline, CDR1 is SQVTM and CDR2 is ANQGSEA. After removal of 6 bases from V and 4 bases from J, the junction contained 2 bases not matched to a gene. DNA for the CDR3: TGCAGCGTAGGACAGGGTAATCAGCCCCAGCATTTT. This encodes CSVGQGNQPQHF. The whole variable domain, filled in from reference TRBV29-1 and TRBJ1-5, reads SAVISQKPSRDICQRGTSLTIQCQVDSQVTMMFWYRQQPGQSLTLIATANQGSEATYESGFVIDKFPISRPNLTFSTLTVSNMSPEDSSIYLCSVGQGNQPQHFGDGTRLSIL.

This chain joins TRBV2 and TRBJ1-5; D gene uncertain. V was shortened by 8 bases and J by 4 bases, with 9 bases between the two germline ends. CDR3 length equals 12 residues. CDR1 is SNHLY and CDR2 is FYNNEI in the germline V gene. CDR3 DNA: TGTGCCAGCGGTCAGACTAATCAGCCCCAGCATTTT. As protein: CASGQTNQPQHF.

The genes are TRBV27 and TRBJ1-2, with 7 bases that match TRBD1. Germline V gene lookup returns CDR1 MNHEY and CDR2 SMNVEV (reference sequence). The CDR3 has 15 residues. Trimming at V came to 5 bases and at J to 0 bases, leaving 6 bases not matched to a gene. CDR3 loop: CASSKDRQANYGYTF. CDR3 coding DNA: TGTGCCAGCAGTAAGGACAGGCAAGCTAACTATGGCTACACCTTC.

V and J are TRBV7-2 and TRBJ2-6, with a tentative D call TRBD2 (7 bases). Germline V gene data show CDR1 as SGHTA and CDR2 as FQGNSA. The CDR3 extends over 16 amino acids. V was shortened by 4 bases and J by 1 base, with 11 bases between the two germline ends. CDR3 DNA: TGTGCCAGCAGCTGGGGGGGCCTGTCTGGGGCCAACGTCCTGACTTTC. Amino acids: CASSWGGLSGANVLTF. Using reference TRBV7-2 and TRBJ2-6 for the parts outside the CDR3, the full variable domain is GAGVSQSPSNKVTEKGKDVELRCDPISGHTALYWYRQSLGQGLEFLIYFQGNSAPDKSGLPSDRFSAERTGGSVSTLTIQRTQQEDSAVYLCASSWGGLSGANVLTFGAGSRLTVL.

V gene TRBV28 combines with J gene TRBJ2-1; D is perhaps TRBD1 (5 bases). This CDR3 has 15 amino acids. Trimming removed 2 bases at V and 5 bases at J, with 13 bases between. Germline V gene data show CDR1 as MDHEN and CDR2 as SYDVKM. This chain's CDR3 is CASSLGRQTHNEQFF. For the CDR3, the DNA is TGTGCCAGCAGTTTAGGCCGACAGACACACAATGAGCAGTTCTTC.

Notes on this clone: Other nucleotide sequences from this sample produce the same CDR3. The rearrangement joins TRBV28 to TRBJ1-4, with 10 bases lining up with TRBD1. V trimming: 6 bases; J trimming: 2 bases; junction bases outside the gene matches: 9. The CDR3 is 17 amino acids. CDR1 is MDHEN and CDR2 is SYDVKM in the germline V gene. The CDR3 here is CASSSLTGGDTNEKLFF. CDR3 DNA sequence: TGTGCCAGCAGCAGCCTGACAGGGGGCGATACTAATGAAAAACTGTTTTTT.

The chain joins TRBV19 to TRBJ2-7; possible D gene TRBD2, 5 bases. The CDR3 consists of 15 residues. The V gene's germline CDR1 is LNHDA and CDR2 SQIVND (reference sequence). V was pared by 1 base and J by 2 bases, with 12 bases between. The CDR3, as DNA: TGTGCCAGTAGTATAGGGACTGGCCCTACCTACGAGCAGTACTTC. The encoded protein is CASSIGTGPTYEQYF.

J is TRBJ2-4 and V is TRBV18, with a possible D match to TRBD1 (5 bases). V was shortened by 1 base and J by 6 bases, with 10 bases between the two germline ends. Germline values: CDR1 KGHSH, CDR2 LQKENI. The CDR3 consists of 14 residues. The DNA of the CDR3 is TGTGCCAGCTCACCACAGGGGCCTGGAAACATTCAGTACTTC. It encodes CASSPQGPGNIQYF. Complete variable domain (other parts from reference TRBV18 and TRBJ2-4): NAGVMQNPRHLVRRRGQEARLRCSPMKGHSHVYWYRQLPEEGLKFMVYLQKENIIDESGMPKERFSAEFPKEGPSILRIQQVVRGDSAAYFCASSPQGPGNIQYFGAGTRLSVL.

V usage is TRBV27 and J usage is TRBJ2-3; 7 positions agree with TRBD2. This CDR3 is 16 amino acids long. Unmatched junction bases numbered 7, after V lost 3 bases and J lost 1 base. The V gene's germline CDR1 is MNHEY and CDR2 SMNVEV (reference sequence). The CDR3 protein is CASSFSVGGGTDTQYF. The CDR3 DNA reads TGTGCCAGCAGTTTTTCAGTGGGAGGGGGCACAGATACGCAGTATTTT.

Concerning this clone itself: The conserved phenylalanine or tryptophan is not found at the CDR3 terminus, so this likely reflects a read error. Because the CDR3's place on the DNA is in doubt, the DNA is left out and the CDR3 is given as listed by TCRdb. The chain employs TRBV29-1 and TRBJ2-7; the table's D call, TRBD1, has no DNA check behind it. CDR1 is SQVTM and CDR2 is ANQGSEA in the germline V gene. The CDR3 contains 9 residues when both ends are counted. CDR3: CSVPKVGVC.

V usage is TRBV6-1 and J usage is TRBJ1-2, with a tentative D call TRBD1 (5 bases). This CDR3 region has 13 residues. Trimming removed 1 base from V and 4 bases from J, with 7 bases in between. Germline lookup yields CDR1 MNHNS and CDR2 SASEGT. CDR3 loop: CASSEGQFYGYTF. CDR3 sequence (DNA): TGTGCCAGCAGTGAAGGACAGTTCTATGGCTACACCTTC.